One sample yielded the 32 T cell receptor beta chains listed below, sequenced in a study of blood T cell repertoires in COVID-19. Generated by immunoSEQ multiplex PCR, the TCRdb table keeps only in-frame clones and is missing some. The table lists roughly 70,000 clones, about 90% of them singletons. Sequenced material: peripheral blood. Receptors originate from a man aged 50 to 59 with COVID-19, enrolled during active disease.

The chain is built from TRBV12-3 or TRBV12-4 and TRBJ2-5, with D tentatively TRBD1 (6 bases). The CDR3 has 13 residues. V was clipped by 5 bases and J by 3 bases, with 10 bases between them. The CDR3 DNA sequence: TGTGCCAGCAGTGGGGGACACAAAGAGACCCAGTACTTC. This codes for CASSGGHKETQYF.

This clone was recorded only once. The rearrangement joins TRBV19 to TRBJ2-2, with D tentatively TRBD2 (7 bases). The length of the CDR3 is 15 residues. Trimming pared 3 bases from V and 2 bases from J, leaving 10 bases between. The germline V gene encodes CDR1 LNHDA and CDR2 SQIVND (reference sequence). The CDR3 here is CASSMRGGNTGELFF. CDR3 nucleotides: TGTGCCAGTAGTATGAGGGGGGGCAACACCGGGGAGCTGTTTTTT.

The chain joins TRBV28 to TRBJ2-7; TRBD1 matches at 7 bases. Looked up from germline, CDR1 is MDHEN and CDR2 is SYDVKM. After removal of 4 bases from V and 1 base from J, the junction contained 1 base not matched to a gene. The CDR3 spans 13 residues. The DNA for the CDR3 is TGTGCCAGCAGTTCGGGACAGTCCTACGAGCAGTACTTC. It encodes CASSSGQSYEQYF.

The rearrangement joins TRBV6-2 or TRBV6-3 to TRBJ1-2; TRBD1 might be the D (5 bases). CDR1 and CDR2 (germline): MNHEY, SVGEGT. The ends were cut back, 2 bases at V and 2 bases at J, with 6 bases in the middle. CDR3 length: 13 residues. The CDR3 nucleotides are TGTGCCAGCAGTTACAAGGGGAACTATGGCTACACCTTC. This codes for CASSYKGNYGYTF.

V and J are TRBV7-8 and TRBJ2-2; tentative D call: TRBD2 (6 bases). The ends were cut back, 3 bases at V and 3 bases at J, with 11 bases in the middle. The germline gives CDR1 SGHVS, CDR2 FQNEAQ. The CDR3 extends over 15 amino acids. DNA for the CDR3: TGTGCCAGCAGCTTCCGCGGGGACCACACCGGGGAGCTGTTTTTT. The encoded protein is CASSFRGDHTGELFF.

CDR3 bases: TGTGCCATCAGGGCCCATGGGACAGATGACAATTCACCCCTCCACTTT. Amino acid sequence: CAIRAHGTDDNSPLHF. This rearrangement joins TRBV10-3 to TRBJ1-6; TRBD1 agrees at 7 bases. The V gene's germline CDR1 is ENHRY and CDR2 SYGVKD. The CDR3 is 16 residues long. V was clipped by 6 bases and J by 7 bases; unmatched bases: 12.

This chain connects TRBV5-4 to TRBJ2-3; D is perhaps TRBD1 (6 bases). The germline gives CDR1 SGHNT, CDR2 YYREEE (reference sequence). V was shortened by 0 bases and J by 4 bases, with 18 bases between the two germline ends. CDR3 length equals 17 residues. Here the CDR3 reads CASSLALSRGIADTQYF. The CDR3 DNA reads TGTGCCAGCAGCTTGGCTCTGTCCAGGGGTATTGCAGATACGCAGTATTTT. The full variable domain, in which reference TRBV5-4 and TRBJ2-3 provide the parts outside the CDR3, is ETGVTQSPTHLIKTRGQQVTLRCSSQSGHNTVSWYQQALGQGPQFIFQYYREEENGRGNFPPRFSGLQFPNYSSELNVNALELDDSALYLCASSLALSRGIADTQYFGPGTRLTVL.

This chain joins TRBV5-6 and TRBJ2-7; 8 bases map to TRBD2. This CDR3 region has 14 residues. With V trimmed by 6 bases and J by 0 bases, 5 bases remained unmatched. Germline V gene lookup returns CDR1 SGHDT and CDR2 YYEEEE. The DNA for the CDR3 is TGTGCCAGCAACCAGGCGGGGGGCTCCTACGAGCAGTACTTC. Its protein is CASNQAGGSYEQYF. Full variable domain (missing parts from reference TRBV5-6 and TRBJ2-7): DAGVTQSPTHLIKTRGQQVTLRCSPKSGHDTVSWYQQALGQGPQFIFQYYEEEERQRGNFPDRFSGHQFPNYSSELNVNALLLGDSALYLCASNQAGGSYEQYFGPGTRLTVT.

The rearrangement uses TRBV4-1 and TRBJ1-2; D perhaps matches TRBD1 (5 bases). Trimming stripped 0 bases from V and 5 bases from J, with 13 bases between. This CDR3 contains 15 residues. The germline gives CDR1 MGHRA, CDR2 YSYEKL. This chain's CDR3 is CASSQDLNRRYGYTF. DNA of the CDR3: TGCGCCAGCAGCCAAGATTTAAACAGGCGATATGGCTACACCTTC.

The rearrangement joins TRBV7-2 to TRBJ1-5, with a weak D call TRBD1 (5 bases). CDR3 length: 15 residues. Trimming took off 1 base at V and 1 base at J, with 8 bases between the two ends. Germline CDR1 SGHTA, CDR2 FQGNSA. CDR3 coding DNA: TGTGCCAGCAGCTTAGGCCAGGGCAGCAATCAGCCCCAGCATTTT. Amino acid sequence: CASSLGQGSNQPQHF.

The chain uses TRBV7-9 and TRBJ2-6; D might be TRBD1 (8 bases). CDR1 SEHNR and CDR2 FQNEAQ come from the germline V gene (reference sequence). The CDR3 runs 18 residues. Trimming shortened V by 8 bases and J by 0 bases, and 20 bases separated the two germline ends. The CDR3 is CASRLGGTGVSGANVLTF. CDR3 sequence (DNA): TGTGCCAGCCGATTGGGGGGGACAGGTGTCTCTGGGGCCAACGTCCTGACTTTC. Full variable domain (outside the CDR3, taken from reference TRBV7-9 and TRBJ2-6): DTGVSQNPRHKITKRGQNVTFRCDPISEHNRLYWYRQTLGQGPEFLTYFQNEAQLEKSRLLSDRFSAERPKGSFSTLEIQRTEQGDSAMYLCASRLGGTGVSGANVLTFGAGSRLTVL.

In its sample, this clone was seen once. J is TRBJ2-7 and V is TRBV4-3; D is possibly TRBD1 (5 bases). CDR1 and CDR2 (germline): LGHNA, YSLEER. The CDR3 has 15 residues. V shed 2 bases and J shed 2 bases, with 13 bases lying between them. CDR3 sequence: CASSQLTGIPYEQYF. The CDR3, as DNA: TGCGCCAGCAGCCAACTAACAGGCATTCCCTACGAGCAGTACTTC.

The CDR3 loop is CASSDRLVNIQYF. In DNA, the CDR3 is TGTGCCAGCAGTGACAGACTAGTAAACATTCAGTACTTC. The J gene is TRBJ2-4, the V gene TRBV3-1 (or the pseudogene TRBV3-2), with D possibly being TRBD2 (6 bases). The germline V gene encodes CDR1 LGHDT and CDR2 YNNKEL (reference sequence). The CDR3 is made up of 13 amino acids. V was clipped by 6 bases and J by 6 bases, with 12 bases between them.

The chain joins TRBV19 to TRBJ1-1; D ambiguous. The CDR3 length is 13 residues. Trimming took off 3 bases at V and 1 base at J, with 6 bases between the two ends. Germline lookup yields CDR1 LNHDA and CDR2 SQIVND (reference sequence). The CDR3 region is CASSMTGNTEAFF. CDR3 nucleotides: TGTGCCAGTAGTATGACTGGGAACACTGAAGCTTTCTTT.

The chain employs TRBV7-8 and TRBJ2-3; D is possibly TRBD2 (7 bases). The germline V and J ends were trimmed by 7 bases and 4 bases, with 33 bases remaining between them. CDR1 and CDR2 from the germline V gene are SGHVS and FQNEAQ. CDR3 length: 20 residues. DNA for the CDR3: TGTGCCAGCACCCATGGGAGAGGGGGGGCTCGGGACTCACATCCAGATACGCAGTATTTT. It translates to CASTHGRGGARDSHPDTQYF.

The CDR3 is CASSAGLAASSYEQYF. For the CDR3, the DNA is TGCGCCAGCAGCGCGGGACTAGCGGCGAGCTCCTACGAGCAGTACTTC. The genes are TRBV5-1 and TRBJ2-5; 11 bases align to TRBD2. The J call is in doubt because the DNA end fits TRBJ2-7 better. This CDR3 is 16 amino acids long. The germline V gene has CDR1 SGHRS and CDR2 YFSETQ.

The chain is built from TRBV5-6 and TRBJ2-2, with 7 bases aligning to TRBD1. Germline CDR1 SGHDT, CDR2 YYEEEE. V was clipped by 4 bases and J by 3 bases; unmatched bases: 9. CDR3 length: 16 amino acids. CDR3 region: CASSKNRGWDTGELFF. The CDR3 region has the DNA TGTGCCAGCAGCAAAAACAGGGGATGGGACACCGGGGAGCTGTTTTTT.

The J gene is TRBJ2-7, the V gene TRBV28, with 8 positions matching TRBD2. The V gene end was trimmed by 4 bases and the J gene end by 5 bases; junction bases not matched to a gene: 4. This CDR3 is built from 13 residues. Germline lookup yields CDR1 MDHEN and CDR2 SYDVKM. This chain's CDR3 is CASSSSGLDEQYF. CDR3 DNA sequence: TGTGCCAGCAGTTCATCGGGACTAGACGAGCAGTACTTC.

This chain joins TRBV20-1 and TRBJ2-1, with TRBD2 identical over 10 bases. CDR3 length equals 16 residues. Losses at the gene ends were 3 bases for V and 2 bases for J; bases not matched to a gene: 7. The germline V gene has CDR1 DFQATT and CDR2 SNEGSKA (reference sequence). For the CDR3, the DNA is TGCAGTGCTAGTCCTAGCGGGAGAGCTGCCTACAATGAGCAGTTCTTC. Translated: CSASPSGRAAYNEQFF.

The CDR3 protein is CASSPGLAGAGELFF. DNA of the CDR3: TGTGCCAGCAGCCCGGGACTAGCGGGAGCCGGGGAGCTGTTTTTT. The chain couples TRBV7-6 to TRBJ2-2; 14 bases line up with TRBD2. J lost 6 bases, V lost 5 bases, and 2 bases had no gene match. Germline V gene lookup returns CDR1 SGHVS and CDR2 FNYEAQ. The CDR3 is 15 amino acids. The variable domain in full, completed from reference TRBV7-6 and TRBJ2-2, reads GAGVSQSPRYKVTKRGQDVALRCDPISGHVSLYWYRQALGQGPEFLTYFNYEAQQDKSGLPNDRFSAERPEGSISTLTIQRTEQRDSAMYRCASSPGLAGAGELFFGEGSRLTVL.

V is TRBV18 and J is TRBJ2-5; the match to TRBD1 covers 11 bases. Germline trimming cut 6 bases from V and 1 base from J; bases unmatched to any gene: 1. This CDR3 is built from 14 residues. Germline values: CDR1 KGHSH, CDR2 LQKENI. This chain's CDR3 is CASSGTGGQETQYF. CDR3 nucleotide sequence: TGTGCCAGCTCTGGGACAGGGGGCCAAGAGACCCAGTACTTC.

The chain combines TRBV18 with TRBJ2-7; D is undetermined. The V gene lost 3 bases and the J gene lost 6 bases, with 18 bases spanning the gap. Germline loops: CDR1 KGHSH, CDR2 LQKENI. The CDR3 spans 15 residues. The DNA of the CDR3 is TGTGCCAGCTCACCGCAGCTCGGTCAAGGAGCCGAGCAGTACTTC. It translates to CASSPQLGQGAEQYF.

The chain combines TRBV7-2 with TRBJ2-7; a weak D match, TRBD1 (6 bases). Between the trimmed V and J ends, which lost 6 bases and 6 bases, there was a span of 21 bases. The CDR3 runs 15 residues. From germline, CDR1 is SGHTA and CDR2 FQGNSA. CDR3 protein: CASSQVGTLFFEQYF. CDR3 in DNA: TGTGCCAGCAGTCAAGTGGGGACACTTTTCTTCGAGCAGTACTTC.

CDR3: CASSQARLASYNEQFF. In nucleotides, the CDR3 is TGTGCCAGCAGCCAAGCCCGACTAGCGAGCTACAATGAGCAGTTCTTC. The chain recombines TRBV3-1 (or the pseudogene TRBV3-2) with TRBJ2-1, with 8 bases lining up with TRBD2. V trimming: 1 base; J trimming: 3 bases; junction bases outside the gene matches: 5. Germline CDR1 LGHDT, CDR2 YNNKEL (reference sequence). The CDR3 extends over 16 amino acids.

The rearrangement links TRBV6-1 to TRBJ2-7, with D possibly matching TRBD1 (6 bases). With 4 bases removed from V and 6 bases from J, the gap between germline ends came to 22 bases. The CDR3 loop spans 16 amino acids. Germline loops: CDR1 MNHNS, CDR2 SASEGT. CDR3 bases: TGTGCCAGCAGTGGGAGAAAAGGGGGTCCGCAAAGCGAGCAGTACTTC. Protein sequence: CASSGRKGGPQSEQYF.

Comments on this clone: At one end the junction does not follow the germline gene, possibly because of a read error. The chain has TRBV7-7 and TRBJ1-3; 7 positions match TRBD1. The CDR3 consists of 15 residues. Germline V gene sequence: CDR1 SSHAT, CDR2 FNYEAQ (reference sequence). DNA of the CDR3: TGTGCTAGCAGCTTAGAGGGGGCTTTCGGAAACACCATATATTTT. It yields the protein CASSLEGAFGNTIYF.

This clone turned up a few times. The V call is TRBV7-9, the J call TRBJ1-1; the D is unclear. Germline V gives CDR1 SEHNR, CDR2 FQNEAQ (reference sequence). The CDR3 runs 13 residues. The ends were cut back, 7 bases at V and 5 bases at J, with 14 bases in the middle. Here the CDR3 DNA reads TGTGCCAGCACCCGAGGAACGGGGACTGAAGCTTTCTTT. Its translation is CASTRGTGTEAFF.

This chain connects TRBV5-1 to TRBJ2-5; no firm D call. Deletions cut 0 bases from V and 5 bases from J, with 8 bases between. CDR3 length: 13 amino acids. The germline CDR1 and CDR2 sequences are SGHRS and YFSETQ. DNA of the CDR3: TGCGCCAGCAGCTTGGGGCAGGTGGAGACCCAGTACTTC. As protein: CASSLGQVETQYF.

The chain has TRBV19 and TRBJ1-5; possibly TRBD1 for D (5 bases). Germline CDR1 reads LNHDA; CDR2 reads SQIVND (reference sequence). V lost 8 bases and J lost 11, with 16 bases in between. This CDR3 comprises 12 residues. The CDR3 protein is CASLVGRASQHF. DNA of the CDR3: TGTGCCAGTCTAGTTGGCAGGGCGTCCCAGCATTTT.

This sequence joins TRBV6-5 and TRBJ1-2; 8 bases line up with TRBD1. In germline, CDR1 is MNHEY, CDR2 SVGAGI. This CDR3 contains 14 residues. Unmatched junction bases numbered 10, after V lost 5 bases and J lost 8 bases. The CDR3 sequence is CASSQPGGAGGYTF. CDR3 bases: TGTGCCAGCAGTCAGCCAGGGGGCGCGGGGGGCTACACCTTC.

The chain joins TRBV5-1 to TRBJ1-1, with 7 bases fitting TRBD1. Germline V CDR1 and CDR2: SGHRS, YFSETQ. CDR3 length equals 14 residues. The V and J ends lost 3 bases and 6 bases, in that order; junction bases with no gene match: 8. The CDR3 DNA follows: TGCGCCAGCAGCTCGGAGACAGGGTTCGCTGAAGCTTTCTTT. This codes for CASSSETGFAEAFF.

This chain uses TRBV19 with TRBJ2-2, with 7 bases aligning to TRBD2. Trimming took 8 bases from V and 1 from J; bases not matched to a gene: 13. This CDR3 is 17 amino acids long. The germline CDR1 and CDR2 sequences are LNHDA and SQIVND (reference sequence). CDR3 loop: CASRSNRGTKNTGELFF. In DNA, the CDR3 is TGTGCCAGTCGAAGCAACCGCGGGACTAAGAACACCGGGGAGCTGTTTTTT. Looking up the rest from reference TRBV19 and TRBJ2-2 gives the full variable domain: DGGITQSPKYLFRKEGQNVTLSCEQNLNHDAMYWYRQDPGQGLRLIYYSQIVNDFQKGDIAEGYSVSREKKESFPLTVTSAQKNPTAFYLCASRSNRGTKNTGELFFGEGSRLTVL.